This record looks at one TCR beta chain sequence and its context. Its antigen target is currently unknown. Base quality data are lacking; no much larger clone is found one base away. TCRbeta CDR3 regions were amplified from genomic DNA using the immunoSEQ Assay, a bias-controlled multiplex PCR. The original methods were these. The number of nucleated cells in each sample was estimated from the amplification of reference gene primers within the assay. To quantify the absolute abundance of each unique TCRbeta CDR3 rearrangement, sequence reads were collapsed and filtered. Productive Simpson clonality was computed per sample as the square root of Simpson's diversity index over productive rearrangements. TCRdb took this table from immuneACCESS and kept in-frame rearrangements with V and J called. Such tables lack part of the clones; where checked against another copy, unresolved V genes explain under half of the gap, and the rest is unexplained. D and trimming were read from the DNA, whereas the V and J calls and clone size are those reported in that table. For this sample there are roughly 180,000 clones; around 82% appear just once. Roughly 1.3% of the sample belongs to the ten largest clones.

This entry belongs to a study of blood T cell repertoires in COVID-19 (TCRdb year 2020). Regarding the study in general: Samples covering the acute and convalescent phases of COVID-19 were provided by collaborators in the United States, Italy and Spain. The material from the prospective study consisted of cDNA or gDNA derived from T cells, B-cell-depleted T cells, or PBMCs. Deeply sampled blood TCRbeta repertoires from subjects exposed to, actively infected with, or recovered from COVID-19 were included in the dataset. The repertoires were made available in a free public database intended to serve as a resource for research on the immune response to SARS-CoV-2. Samples came from the ongoing ImmuneRACE study (first 160 participants) plus 1,254 subjects from 6 global collaborators. The sample metadata nearly always contained a de-identified subject ID, COVID-19 status, age in years and sex. Where available, HLA class I and class II types were obtained from metadata supplied by the sample provider rather than from assay-based typing. Results and caveats for the whole study, not just this receptor: How much clinical and demographic metadata was included differed by source and by participant, and the metadata was provided uncurated.

Samples from volunteer blood donors who had recovered from COVID-19 were contributed by a second Seattle source. Collaborating institutions collected whole blood in K2EDTA tubes following their own protocols. For TCRbeta analysis, collaborators shipped samples as frozen whole blood, isolated PBMCs, or DNA extracted from either of those sample types. Material: peripheral blood. This sequence was found in a man aged 55 to 69 who had recovered from COVID-19.

CDR3 protein: CASSLPSDRNRNYGYTF. The DNA reads TGTGCCAGCTCACTTCCCTCTGACAGGAATCGTAACTATGGCTACACCTTC. The rearrangement joined TRBV18 to TRBJ1-2; 6 matching bases give a weak D call of TRBD1. The CDR3 contains 17 residues, cysteine and phenylalanine counted. Of all the DNA, just the CDR3 is kept, 51 bases in frame from base 1. The germline V gene encodes CDR1 KGHSH and CDR2 LQKENI. V is cut by 4 bases and J by 1 base, and the space between the germline ends is 19 bases.